The 21 T cell receptor beta chains in this list originate from one sample, sequenced in a study of T cells in Graves' hyperthyroidism and ophthalmopathy. RNA transcripts served as the template for amplifying TCR beta CDR3 regions. HTBI primers were employed in a first-round RT-PCR of the TCR CDR3. TCRdb re-analysed the multiplex PCR reads in MiXCR, keeping a single row per CDR3 protein. The sample lists about 110,000 distinct CDR3 sequences, around a sixth seen once, with around 44% in the top ten. The sample consisted of blood. These receptors all come from a woman between 45 and 65 years old with Graves' hyperthyroidism.

Many counts were recorded for this clonotype. This chain uses TRBV15 with TRBJ2-5; the match to TRBD2 covers 9 bases. Germline CDR1 reads LNHNV; CDR2 reads YYDKDF (reference sequence). J was trimmed by 5 bases and V by 1 base; bases with no gene match: 11. This CDR3 is built from 17 residues. The DNA of the CDR3 is TGTGCCACCAGCAGAGTTGGTAGCGGGAGAGGAGAGGAGACCCAGTACTTC. Its translation: CATSRVGSGRGEETQYF.

In this sample, this clonotype turned up many times. The chain has TRBV5-1 and TRBJ2-7, with 9 bases lining up with TRBD1. The CDR3 runs to 15 residues. V shed 0 bases and J 4 bases; nucleotides not matched to a gene: 5. In germline, CDR1 is SGHRS, CDR2 YFSETQ. The DNA for the CDR3 is TGCGCCAGCAGCTTGGAAACAGGGGGCTGGTACGAGCAGTACGTC. It encodes CASSLETGGWYEQYV.

This clonotype was picked up many times. The chain links TRBV25-1 to TRBJ2-3, with 7 bases lining up with TRBD2. This CDR3 has 17 residues. Looked up from germline, CDR1 is MGHDK and CDR2 is SYGVNS. V was clipped by 5 bases and J by 0 bases; unmatched bases: 11. The CDR3 sequence: CASSPAWGSGSTDTQYF. The CDR3 DNA sequence: TGTGCCAGCAGTCCTGCCTGGGGTAGCGGGAGCACAGATACGCAGTATTTT.

This clonotype has more than one count but fewer than ten. The chain joins TRBV9 to TRBJ2-2; D may be TRBD1 (5 bases). The CDR3 totals 14 residues. Trimming cost V 5 bases and J 1 base, with 9 bases left between them. Germline CDR1 reads SGDLS; CDR2 reads YYNGEE. The CDR3 DNA follows: TGTGCCAGCAGGTTCGGACAGAACACCGGGGAGCTGTTTTTT. It yields the protein CASRFGQNTGELFF.

The CDR3 protein is CSAWTSENAGELFF. In nucleotides, the CDR3 is TGCAGTGCTTGGACTAGCGAAAACGCCGGGGAGCTGTTTTTT. This chain links TRBV20-1 with TRBJ2-2, with TRBD2 matching 9 bases. The germline V gene encodes CDR1 DFQATT and CDR2 SNEGSKA (reference sequence). CDR3 length: 14 amino acids. The J segment lost 6 bases and the V segment lost 5 bases, leaving 7 bases of the junction unmatched.

This clonotype has a count of ten or more. This CDR3 reads CASSLLEETQYF. The CDR3 coding sequence is TGTGCCAGCAGCTTACTAGAAGAGACCCAGTACTTC. The genes are TRBV7-9 and TRBJ2-5; no clear D. Trimming left V 2 bases short and J 3 bases short, with 4 bases between. CDR3 length: 12 amino acids. The V gene's germline CDR1 is SEHNR and CDR2 FQNEAQ (reference sequence).

This clonotype was picked up many times. The chain links TRBV27 to TRBJ2-1, with TRBD1 matching over 10 bases. The CDR3 contains 15 residues. CDR1 MNHEY and CDR2 SMNVEV come from the germline V gene (reference sequence). J gave up 9 bases and V 5 bases, and 10 bases lay outside the gene matches. CDR3 nucleotides: TGTGCCAGCAGTGTCTGGGACAGGGGAAGTCGTGAGCAGTTCTTC. This sequence encodes CASSVWDRGSREQFF.

This clonotype was seen more than once but under ten times. The chain uses TRBV29-1 and TRBJ2-7; 7 nucleotides match TRBD2. J lost 3 bases, V lost 2 bases, and 7 bases had no gene match. The CDR3 is 14 amino acids. CDR1 and CDR2 (germline): SQVTM, ANQGSEA. CDR3: CSVELGEGVYEQYF. The CDR3 coding sequence is TGCAGCGTTGAATTAGGGGAGGGAGTCTACGAGCAGTACTTC.

This clonotype was picked up many times. This chain uses TRBV14 with TRBJ2-2; no clear D gene. Germline V CDR1 and CDR2: SGHDN, FVKESK. The V gene lost 5 bases and the J gene lost 3 bases, with 4 bases spanning the gap. The CDR3 has 12 amino acids. The CDR3 DNA is TGTGCCAGCAGCAAATACACCGGGGAGCTGTTTTTT. Protein sequence: CASSKYTGELFF.

This clonotype was observed at least ten times. The genes are TRBV28 and TRBJ1-2, with 7 bases matching TRBD1. Germline V gene data show CDR1 as MDHEN and CDR2 as SYDVKM. This CDR3 is built from 14 residues. With V trimmed by 5 bases and J by 2 bases, 5 bases remained unmatched. DNA for the CDR3: TGTGCCAGCAGTCAACGGACAGGCAACTATGGCTACACCTTC. This sequence encodes CASSQRTGNYGYTF.

A note on this clonotype: Here the CDR3 omits its conserved ending phenylalanine or tryptophan, so a read error is the likely source. V and J are TRBV7-2 and TRBJ2-3, with TRBD1 identical over 7 bases. Germline CDR1 reads SGHTA; CDR2 reads FQGNSA. The V gene end was trimmed by 5 bases and the J gene end by 2 bases; junction bases not matched to a gene: 10. This CDR3 region has 16 residues. CDR3 residues: CASSARQGGDTDTQYL. The CDR3 bases are TGTGCCAGCAGCGCAAGACAGGGTGGGGACACAGATACGCAGTATCTT.

This clonotype was seen ten or more times. The CDR3 sequence is CAWSDPLLGSGEQYV. The CDR3 nucleotides are TGTGCCTGGAGTGATCCATTATTGGGGTCAGGGGAGCAGTACGTC. The chain recombines TRBV30 with TRBJ2-7, with a tentative D call TRBD1 (5 bases). The CDR3 covers 15 residues. Trimming left V 1 base short and J 7 bases short, with 20 bases between. Germline V gives CDR1 GTSNPN, CDR2 SVGIG (reference sequence).

This clonotype was found many times. The CDR3 region has the DNA TGTGCCAGCAGCGTATCAGGGGAAGTTTTCGAGCAGTACTTC. Its translation is CASSVSGEVFEQYF. This chain links TRBV9 with TRBJ2-7; a possible D gene is TRBD1 (6 bases). Germline loops: CDR1 SGDLS, CDR2 YYNGEE. The CDR3 runs 14 residues. Trimming took off 1 base at V and 6 bases at J, with 14 bases between the two ends.

This clonotype was counted ten times or more. The chain employs TRBV24-1 and TRBJ2-7; 9 positions agree with TRBD1. The J segment lost 5 bases and the V segment lost 1 base, leaving 5 bases of the junction unmatched. The CDR3 runs to 15 residues. Germline lookup yields CDR1 KGHDR and CDR2 SFDVKD. CDR3 coding DNA: TGTGCCACCAGTGATTTTGGGACAGGGCGTGACGAGCAGTACTTC. Translation: CATSDFGTGRDEQYF.

The V and J genes are TRBV19 and TRBJ1-5, with 8 bases identical to TRBD1. CDR3 length equals 14 residues. Germline trimming cut 7 bases from V and 3 bases from J; bases unmatched to any gene: 5. CDR1 is LNHDA and CDR2 is SQIVND in the germline V gene (reference sequence). CDR3 protein: CASTTGEVNQPQHF. The CDR3 DNA sequence: TGTGCCAGTACGACAGGGGAAGTCAATCAGCCCCAGCATTTT.

This clonotype was observed at least ten times. V is TRBV6-1 and J is TRBJ2-7, with 9 bases matching TRBD2. CDR1 and CDR2 (germline): MNHNS, SASEGT. CDR3 length: 16 amino acids. After removal of 3 bases from V and 2 bases from J, the junction contained 8 bases not matched to a gene. CDR3: CASSDHSASGTYEQYF. The DNA of the CDR3 is TGTGCCAGCAGTGATCATTCGGCTAGCGGGACCTACGAGCAGTACTTC.

In this sample, this clonotype turned up many times. The CDR3 region has the DNA TGTGCCAGCAGATCCTCCCGGGCAGGGGAAATGGATGAGCAGTTCTTC. This sequence encodes CASRSSRAGEMDEQFF. This chain connects TRBV7-3 to TRBJ2-1; tentative D call: TRBD1 (6 bases). Trimming removed 6 bases at V and 8 bases at J, with 23 bases between. The CDR3 extends over 16 amino acids. CDR1 and CDR2 from the germline V gene are SGHTA and FQGTGA. The whole variable domain, filled in from reference TRBV7-3 and TRBJ2-1, reads GAGVSQTPSNKVTEKGKYVELRCDPISGHTALYWYRQSLGQGPEFLIYFQGTGAADDSGLPNDRFFAVRPEGSVSTLKIQRTERGDSAVYLCASRSSRAGEMDEQFFGPGTRLTVL.

This clonotype was recorded many times. The rearrangement uses TRBV9 and TRBJ1-5, with D possibly matching TRBD1 (6 bases). Trimming removed 0 bases from V and 5 bases from J, with 15 bases in between. CDR3 size: 16 residues. Germline-derived CDR1 and CDR2 are SGDLS and YYNGEE. The CDR3 protein is CASSVGGGNGDQPQHF. The CDR3 bases are TGTGCCAGCAGCGTAGGAGGGGGTAACGGGGATCAGCCCCAGCATTTT.

In its sample, this clonotype was seen a few times. The V and J genes are TRBV6-5 and TRBJ1-6, with unresolved D. Germline assignment: CDR1 MNHEY and CDR2 SVGAGI. The V end was cut by 0 bases, the J end by 4 bases, with 13 bases between. CDR3 size: 17 residues. The CDR3 region is CASSYSIGSSYNSPLHF. The DNA for the CDR3 is TGTGCCAGCAGTTACTCGATCGGGAGCTCGTATAATTCACCCCTCCACTTT.

This clonotype was seen many times. This chain joins TRBV2 and TRBJ2-6; D possibly corresponds to TRBD1 (5 bases). The V gene's germline CDR1 is SNHLY and CDR2 FYNNEI. The CDR3 extends over 17 amino acids. Trimming removed 11 bases from V and 0 bases from J, with 20 bases in between. CDR3 sequence reads: CAPAHWGRSSGANVLTF. In nucleotides, the CDR3 is TGTGCCCCCGCTCATTGGGGCAGAAGCTCTGGGGCCAACGTCCTGACTTTC.

This clonotype was recorded a few times. This chain uses TRBV7-3 with TRBJ1-1; the D is unclear. V was trimmed by 3 bases and J by 1 base, leaving 6 bases between them. This CDR3 has 13 residues. The germline CDR1 and CDR2 sequences are SGHTA and FQGTGA. Here the CDR3 reads CASSLFPNTEAFF. The CDR3 coding sequence is TGTGCCAGCAGCTTGTTCCCGAACACTGAAGCTTTCTTT.